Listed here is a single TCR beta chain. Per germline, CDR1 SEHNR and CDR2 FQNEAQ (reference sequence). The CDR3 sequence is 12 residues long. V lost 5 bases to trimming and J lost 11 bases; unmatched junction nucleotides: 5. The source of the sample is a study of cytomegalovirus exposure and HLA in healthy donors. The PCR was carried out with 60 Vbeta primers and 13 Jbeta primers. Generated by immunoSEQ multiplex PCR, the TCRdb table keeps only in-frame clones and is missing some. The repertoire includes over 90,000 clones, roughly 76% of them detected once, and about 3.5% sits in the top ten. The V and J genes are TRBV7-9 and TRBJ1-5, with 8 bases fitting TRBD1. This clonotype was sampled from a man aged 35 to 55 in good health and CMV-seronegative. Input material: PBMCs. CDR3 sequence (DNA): TGTGCCAGCAGCAAGTCACAGGGGGCCCAGCATTTT. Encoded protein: CASSKSQGAQHF.